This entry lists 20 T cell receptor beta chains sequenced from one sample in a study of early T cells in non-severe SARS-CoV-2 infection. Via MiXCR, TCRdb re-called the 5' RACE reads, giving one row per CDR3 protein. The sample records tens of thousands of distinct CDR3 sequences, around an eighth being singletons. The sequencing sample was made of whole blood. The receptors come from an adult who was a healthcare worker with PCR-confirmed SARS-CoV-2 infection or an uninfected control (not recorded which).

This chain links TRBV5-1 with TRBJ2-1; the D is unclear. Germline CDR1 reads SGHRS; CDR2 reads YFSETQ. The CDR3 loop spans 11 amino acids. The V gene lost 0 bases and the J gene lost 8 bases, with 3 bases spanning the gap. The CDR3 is CASSLADEQFF. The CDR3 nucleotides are TGCGCCAGCAGCTTGGCTGATGAGCAGTTCTTC.

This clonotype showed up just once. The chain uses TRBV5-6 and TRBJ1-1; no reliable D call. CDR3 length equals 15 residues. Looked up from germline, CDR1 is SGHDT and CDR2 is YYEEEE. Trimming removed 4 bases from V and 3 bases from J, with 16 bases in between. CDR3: CASSPGGRPDTEAFF. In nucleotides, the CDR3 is TGTGCCAGCAGCCCTGGAGGTAGACCTGACACTGAAGCTTTCTTT.

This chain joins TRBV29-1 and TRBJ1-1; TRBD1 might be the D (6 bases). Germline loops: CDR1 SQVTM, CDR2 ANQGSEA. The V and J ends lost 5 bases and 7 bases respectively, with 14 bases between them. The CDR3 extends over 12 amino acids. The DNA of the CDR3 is TGCAGCGTTTGGAGCAGGGGAGATGAAGCTTTCTTT. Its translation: CSVWSRGDEAFF.

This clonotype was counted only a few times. CDR3 in DNA: TGTGCCAGCAGCCCTAGTGGTAATGAGCAGTTCTTC. This encodes CASSPSGNEQFF. The J gene is TRBJ2-1, the V gene TRBV14; D unclear. Germline assignment: CDR1 SGHDN and CDR2 FVKESK. Trimming cost V 4 bases and J 7 bases, with 8 bases left between them. This CDR3 has 12 amino acids.

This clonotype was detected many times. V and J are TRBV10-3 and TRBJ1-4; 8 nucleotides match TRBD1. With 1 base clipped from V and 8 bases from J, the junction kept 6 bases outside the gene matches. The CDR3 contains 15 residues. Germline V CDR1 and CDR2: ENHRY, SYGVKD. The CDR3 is CAISELTGVEEKLFF. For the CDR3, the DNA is TGTGCCATCAGTGAGTTGACAGGGGTTGAGGAAAAACTGTTTTTT.

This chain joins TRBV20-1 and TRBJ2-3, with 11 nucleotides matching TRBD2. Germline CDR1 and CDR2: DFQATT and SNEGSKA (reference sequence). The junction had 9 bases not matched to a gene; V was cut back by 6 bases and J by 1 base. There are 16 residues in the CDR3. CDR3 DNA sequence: TGCAGTGCCCACGCTAGCGGGGGGCTTCGCACAGATACGCAGTATTTT. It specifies CSAHASGGLRTDTQYF.

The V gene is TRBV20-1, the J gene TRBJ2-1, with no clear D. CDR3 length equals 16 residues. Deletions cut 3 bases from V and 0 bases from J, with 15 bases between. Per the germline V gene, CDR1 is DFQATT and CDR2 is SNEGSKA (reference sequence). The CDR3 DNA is TGCAGTGCTAGTTTCCCGAAGCGAATCTCCTACAATGAGCAGTTCTTC. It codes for CSASFPKRISYNEQFF.

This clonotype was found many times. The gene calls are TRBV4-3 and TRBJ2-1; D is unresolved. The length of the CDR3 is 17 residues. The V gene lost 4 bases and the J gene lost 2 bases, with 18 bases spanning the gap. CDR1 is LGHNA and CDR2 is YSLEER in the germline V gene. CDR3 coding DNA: TGCGCCAGCAGCCCTCGGCGCGCGGAGATGGCCTACAATGAGCAGTTCTTC. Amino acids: CASSPRRAEMAYNEQFF.

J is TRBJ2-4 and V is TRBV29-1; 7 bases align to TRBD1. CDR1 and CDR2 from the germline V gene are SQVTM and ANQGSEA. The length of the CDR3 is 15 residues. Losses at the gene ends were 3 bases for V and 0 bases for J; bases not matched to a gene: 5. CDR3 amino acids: CSVEAGGRAKNIQYF. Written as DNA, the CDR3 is TGCAGCGTTGAGGCAGGGGGACGAGCCAAAAACATTCAGTACTTC. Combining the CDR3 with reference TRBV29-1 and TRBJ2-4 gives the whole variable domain SAVISQKPSRDICQRGTSLTIQCQVDSQVTMMFWYRQQPGQSLTLIATANQGSEATYESGFVIDKFPISRPNLTFSTLTVSNMSPEDSSIYLCSVEAGGRAKNIQYFGAGTRLSVL.

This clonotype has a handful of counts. The CDR3 loop reads CASSYRSGGYGYTF. The CDR3 nucleotides read TGTGCCAGCAGTTACCGGTCCGGGGGCTATGGCTACACCTTC. The chain carries TRBV6-5 and TRBJ1-2, with a tentative D call TRBD1 (5 bases). The V end lost 2 bases, the J end lost 4 bases, and 11 bases lay between the germline ends. The CDR3 is 14 amino acids. Per the germline V gene, CDR1 is MNHEY and CDR2 is SVGAGI.

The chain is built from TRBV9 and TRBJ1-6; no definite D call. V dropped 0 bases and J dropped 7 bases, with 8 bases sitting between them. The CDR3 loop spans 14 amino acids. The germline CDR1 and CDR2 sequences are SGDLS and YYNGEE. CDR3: CASSVESVNSPLHF. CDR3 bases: TGTGCCAGCAGCGTAGAATCGGTGAATTCACCCCTCCACTTT.

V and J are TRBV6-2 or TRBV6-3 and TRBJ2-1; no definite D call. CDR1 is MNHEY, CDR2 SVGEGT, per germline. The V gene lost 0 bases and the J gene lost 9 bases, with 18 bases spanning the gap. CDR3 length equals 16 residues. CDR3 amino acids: CASSYSIQPIASEQFF. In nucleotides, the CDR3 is TGTGCCAGCAGTTACTCGATACAGCCGATCGCTAGTGAGCAGTTCTTC.

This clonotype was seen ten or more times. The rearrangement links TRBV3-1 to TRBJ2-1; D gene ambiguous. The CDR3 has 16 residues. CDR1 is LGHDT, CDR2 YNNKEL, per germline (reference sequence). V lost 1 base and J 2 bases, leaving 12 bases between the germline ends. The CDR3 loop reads CASSQVQALTYNEQFF. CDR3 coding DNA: TGTGCCAGCAGCCAAGTCCAGGCCTTAACCTACAATGAGCAGTTCTTC.

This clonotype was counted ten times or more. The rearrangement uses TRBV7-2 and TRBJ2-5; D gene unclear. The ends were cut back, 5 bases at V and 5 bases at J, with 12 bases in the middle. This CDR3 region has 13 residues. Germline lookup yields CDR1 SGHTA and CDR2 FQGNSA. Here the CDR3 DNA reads TGTGCCAGCAGCGGGTCAGCCCTGGAGACCCAGTACTTC. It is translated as CASSGSALETQYF.

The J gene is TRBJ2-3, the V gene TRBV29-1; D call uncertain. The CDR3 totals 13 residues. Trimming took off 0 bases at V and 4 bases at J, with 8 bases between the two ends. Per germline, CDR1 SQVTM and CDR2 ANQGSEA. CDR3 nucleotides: TGCAGCGTTGAAGAACGTGTCTCAGATACGCAGTATTTT. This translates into CSVEERVSDTQYF.

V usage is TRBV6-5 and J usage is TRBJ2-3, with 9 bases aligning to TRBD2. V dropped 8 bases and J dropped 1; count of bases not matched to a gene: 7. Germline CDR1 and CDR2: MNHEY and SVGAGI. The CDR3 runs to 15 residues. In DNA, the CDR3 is TGTGCCAGCCATCCCAAGCGGGAGGGCACAGATACGCAGTATTTT. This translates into CASHPKREGTDTQYF.

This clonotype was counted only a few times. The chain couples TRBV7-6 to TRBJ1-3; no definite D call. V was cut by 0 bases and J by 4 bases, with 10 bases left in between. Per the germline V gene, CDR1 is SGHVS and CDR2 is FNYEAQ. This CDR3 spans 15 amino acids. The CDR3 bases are TGTGCCAGCAGCTTAGCGTCAGTGGGGGGAAACACCATATATTTT. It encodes CASSLASVGGNTIYF. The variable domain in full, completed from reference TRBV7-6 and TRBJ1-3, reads GAGVSQSPRYKVTKRGQDVALRCDPISGHVSLYWYRQALGQGPEFLTYFNYEAQQDKSGLPNDRFSAERPEGSISTLTIQRTEQRDSAMYRCASSLASVGGNTIYFGEGSWLTVV.

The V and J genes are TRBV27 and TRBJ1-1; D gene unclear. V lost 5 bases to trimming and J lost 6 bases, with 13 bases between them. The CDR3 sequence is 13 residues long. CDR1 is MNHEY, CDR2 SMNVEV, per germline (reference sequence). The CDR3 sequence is CASSGTSGPEAFF. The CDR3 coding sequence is TGTGCCAGCAGTGGCACCTCTGGCCCTGAAGCTTTCTTT.

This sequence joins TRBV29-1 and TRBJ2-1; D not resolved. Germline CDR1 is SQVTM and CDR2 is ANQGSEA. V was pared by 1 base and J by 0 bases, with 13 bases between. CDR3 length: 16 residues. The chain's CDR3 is CSVEGPTESSYNEQFF. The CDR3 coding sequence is TGCAGCGTTGAAGGCCCCACAGAGAGCTCCTACAATGAGCAGTTCTTC.

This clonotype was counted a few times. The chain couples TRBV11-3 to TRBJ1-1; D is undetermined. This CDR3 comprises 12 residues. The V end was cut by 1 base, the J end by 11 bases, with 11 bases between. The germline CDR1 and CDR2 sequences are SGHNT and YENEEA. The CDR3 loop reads CASSLVDFRAFF. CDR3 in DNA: TGTGCCAGCAGCTTAGTAGATTTCCGGGCTTTCTTT.